Each of the 16 T cell receptor beta chains below was sequenced from the same sample in a study of beta chain features in type 1 diabetes. General study points: Shortening that was moderate but significant affected the TCRB CDR3s of Type 1 diabetes patients in all four CD4+ subsets.

TCRB transcripts that were expressed got sequenced, as all of the isolated RNA had been reverse transcribed. Measured with immunoSEQ multiplex PCR; TCRdb has only the in-frame clones, and not every one. Of 250,000 to 350,000 clones in the sample, 14% were seen once. Which antigens these TCRs recognize remains unknown. Sequenced input: naive CD4+ T cells from blood. Receptor source: a man in his thirties or forties with type 1 diabetes.

The rearrangement joins TRBV5-5 to TRBJ2-5, with D possibly TRBD2 on 6 matching bases. The CDR3 sequence is 14 residues long. The germline V gene encodes CDR1 SGHKS and CDR2 YYEKEE (reference sequence). The V end was cut by 6 bases, the J end by 3 bases, with 15 bases between. CDR3 bases: TGTGCCAGCAAAGTGACGGGACTTGAAGAGACCCAGTACTTC. It specifies CASKVTGLEETQYF. The full variable domain, its missing parts supplied by reference TRBV5-5 and TRBJ2-5, is DAGVTQSPTHLIKTRGQQVTLRCSPISGHKSVSWYQQVLGQGPQFIFQYYEKEERGRGNFPDRFSARQFPNYSSELNVNALLLGDSALYLCASKVTGLEETQYFGPGTRLLVL.

The CDR3 region is CASSSTSNTEAFF. CDR3 sequence (DNA): TGTGCCAGCAGCTCTACCTCAAACACTGAAGCTTTCTTT. The chain employs TRBV7-9 and TRBJ1-1, with no clear D. Germline lookup yields CDR1 SEHNR and CDR2 FQNEAQ (reference sequence). The V and J ends lost 4 bases and 2 bases respectively, with 8 bases between them. CDR3 length: 13 residues.

This clone was seen a few times. CDR3 loop: CASSFRPEIQGEQFF. CDR3 coding DNA: TGTGCCAGCAGTTTTCGTCCGGAAATACAGGGTGAGCAGTTCTTC. The rearrangement joins TRBV27 to TRBJ2-1, with D possibly TRBD1 on 6 matching bases. CDR3 length: 15 amino acids. Germline-derived CDR1 and CDR2 are MNHEY and SMNVEV (reference sequence). V was cut by 3 bases and J by 9 bases, with 18 bases left in between.

The chain is built from TRBV18 and TRBJ2-7; the match to TRBD2 covers 10 bases. V lost 1 base and J lost 4; bases outside the gene matches: 7. The CDR3 sequence is 16 residues long. Looked up from germline, CDR1 is KGHSH and CDR2 is LQKENI. Here the CDR3 reads CASSPQGTSALYEQYF. Written as DNA, the CDR3 is TGTGCCAGCTCACCACAAGGGACTAGCGCATTGTACGAGCAGTACTTC.

A few counts support this clone. This rearrangement joins TRBV5-1 to TRBJ2-3; the D is unclear. This CDR3 is 14 amino acids long. The V gene's germline CDR1 is SGHRS and CDR2 YFSETQ. Trimming removed 0 bases from V and 0 bases from J, with 5 bases in between. The CDR3 coding sequence is TGCGCCAGCAGCTTGGCTGTTAGCACAGATACGCAGTATTTT. It encodes CASSLAVSTDTQYF. The whole variable domain, filled in from reference TRBV5-1 and TRBJ2-3, reads KAGVTQTPRYLIKTRGQQVTLSCSPISGHRSVSWYQQTPGQGLQFLFEYFSETQRNKGNFPGRFSGRQFSNSRSEMNVSTLELGDSALYLCASSLAVSTDTQYFGPGTRLTVL.

The chain links TRBV5-4 to TRBJ1-2; D gene uncertain. The CDR3 length is 14 residues. Trimming took 2 bases from V and 2 from J, leaving 10 bases between them. The germline gives CDR1 SGHNT, CDR2 YYREEE (reference sequence). The CDR3 sequence is CASSFQDFNYGYTF. DNA for the CDR3: TGTGCCAGCAGCTTTCAGGATTTCAACTATGGCTACACCTTC.

The chain couples TRBV18 to TRBJ2-1; 12 bases fit TRBD2. There are 16 residues in the CDR3. Per germline, CDR1 KGHSH and CDR2 LQKENI. V lost 0 bases, J lost 4 bases, and 1 base stayed unmatched. The CDR3: CASSPPTSGGYNEQFF. The CDR3 nucleotides are TGTGCCAGCTCACCACCGACTAGCGGGGGTTACAATGAGCAGTTCTTC. The full variable domain, with the rest looked up from reference TRBV18 and TRBJ2-1, is NAGVMQNPRHLVRRRGQEARLRCSPMKGHSHVYWYRQLPEEGLKFMVYLQKENIIDESGMPKERFSAEFPKEGPSILRIQQVVRGDSAAYFCASSPPTSGGYNEQFFGPGTRLTVL.

This clone has a handful of counts. This chain joins TRBV5-1 and TRBJ1-3; D gene ambiguous. CDR3 length: 14 amino acids. Germline CDR1 reads SGHRS; CDR2 reads YFSETQ. Trimming took 4 bases from V and 7 from J, leaving 15 bases between them. CDR3 protein: CASSPRISANTIYF. In DNA, the CDR3 is TGCGCCAGCAGCCCCCGGATATCAGCGAACACCATATATTTT.

The table lists this clone with a few counts. The V and J genes are TRBV15 and TRBJ2-7; no definite D call. Germline values: CDR1 LNHNV, CDR2 YYDKDF (reference sequence). The CDR3 has 15 amino acids. V was cut by 0 bases and J by 3 bases, with 12 bases left in between. The CDR3 sequence is CATSRDLVTHYEQYF. The CDR3 nucleotides are TGTGCCACCAGCAGAGATCTGGTGACACACTACGAGCAGTACTTC. The variable domain in full, completed from reference TRBV15 and TRBJ2-7, reads DAMVIQNPRYQVTQFGKPVTLSCSQTLNHNVMYWYQQKSSQAPKLLFHYYDKDFNNEADTPDNFQSRRPNTSFCFLDIRSPGLGDTAMYLCATSRDLVTHYEQYFGPGTRLTVT.

Worth noting for this clone: The sample holds other DNA sequences that translate to the same CDR3. The V gene is TRBV7-9, the J gene TRBJ2-2, with a weak D call TRBD1 (6 bases). CDR1 and CDR2 (germline): SEHNR, FQNEAQ (reference sequence). V gave up 0 bases and J gave up 4 bases, with 6 bases separating them. The CDR3 runs 14 residues. The CDR3 coding sequence is TGTGCCAGCAGCTTAGCAGGGGGCACCGGGGAGCTGTTTTTT. Amino acids: CASSLAGGTGELFF.

The V call is TRBV7-3, the J call TRBJ1-1, with 7 bases matching TRBD1. The length of the CDR3 is 14 residues. Unmatched junction bases numbered 6, after V lost 1 base and J lost 7 bases. Germline values: CDR1 SGHTA, CDR2 FQGTGA. The CDR3 region has the DNA TGTGCCAGCAGCTTAAATACAGGGGCTGGTGAAGCTTTCTTT. It is translated as CASSLNTGAGEAFF.

This clone has more than one count but fewer than ten. The chain combines TRBV7-3 with TRBJ2-7, with D tentatively TRBD2 (6 bases). Germline-derived CDR1 and CDR2 are SGHTA and FQGTGA. The CDR3 contains 18 residues. Between the trimmed V and J ends, which lost 2 bases and 2 bases, there was a span of 22 bases. CDR3 coding DNA: TGTGCCAGCAGCTTACAATTGGTAGAGCGGGCCTCTACCTACGAGCAGTACTTC. Translated, it gives CASSLQLVERASTYEQYF. The full variable domain, its missing parts supplied by reference TRBV7-3 and TRBJ2-7, is GAGVSQTPSNKVTEKGKYVELRCDPISGHTALYWYRQSLGQGPEFLIYFQGTGAADDSGLPNDRFFAVRPEGSVSTLKIQRTERGDSAVYLCASSLQLVERASTYEQYFGPGTRLTVT.

In this sample, this clone turned up a few times. The genes are TRBV6-1 and TRBJ1-2; the match to TRBD1 covers 9 bases. V lost 2 bases and J lost 4; bases outside the gene matches: 11. CDR3 length: 17 residues. Germline CDR1 is MNHNS and CDR2 is SASEGT. CDR3 protein: CASSEQTGQGILYGYTF. The CDR3 DNA reads TGTGCCAGCAGTGAACAAACAGGACAGGGGATTCTCTATGGCTACACCTTC.

The DNA for the CDR3 is TGTGCCAGTCAAGGAGACGGTGTGTTTGAAGCTTTCTTT. It specifies CASQGDGVFEAFF. The chain couples TRBV28 to TRBJ1-1; D remains unclear. Germline CDR1 is MDHEN and CDR2 is SYDVKM. The V gene lost 9 bases and the J gene lost 7 bases, with 18 bases spanning the gap. CDR3 length: 13 residues.

This clone has a handful of counts. V and J are TRBV5-1 and TRBJ2-3; possibly TRBD2 for D (6 bases). Germline V gene lookup returns CDR1 SGHRS and CDR2 YFSETQ. The CDR3 consists of 14 residues. With 2 bases removed from V and 1 base from J, the gap between germline ends came to 8 bases. The CDR3 nucleotides read TGCGCCAGCAGCTTACCGGGGGGCACAGATACGCAGTATTTT. This gives the protein CASSLPGGTDTQYF.

This clone was found a few times. The gene calls are TRBV18 and TRBJ2-3; 7 nucleotides agree with TRBD2. J gave up 0 bases and V 3 bases, and 0 bases lay outside the gene matches. The germline gives CDR1 KGHSH, CDR2 LQKENI. The length of the CDR3 is 14 residues. The CDR3 DNA reads as TGTGCCAGCTCACCGCGGGAGAGCACAGATACGCAGTATTTT. This sequence encodes CASSPRESTDTQYF.